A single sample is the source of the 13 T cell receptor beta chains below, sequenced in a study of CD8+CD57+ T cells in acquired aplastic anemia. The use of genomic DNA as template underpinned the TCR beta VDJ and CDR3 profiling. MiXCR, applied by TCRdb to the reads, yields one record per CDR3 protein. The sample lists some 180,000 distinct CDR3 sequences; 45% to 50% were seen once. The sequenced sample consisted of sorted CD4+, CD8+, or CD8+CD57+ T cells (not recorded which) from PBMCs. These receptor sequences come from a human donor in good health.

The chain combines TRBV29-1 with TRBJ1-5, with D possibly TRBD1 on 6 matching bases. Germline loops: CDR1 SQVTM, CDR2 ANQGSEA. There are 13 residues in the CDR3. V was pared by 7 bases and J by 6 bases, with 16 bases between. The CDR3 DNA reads TGCAGCGCCACACAGGGTGCCGGTCAGCCCCAGCATTTT. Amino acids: CSATQGAGQPQHF.

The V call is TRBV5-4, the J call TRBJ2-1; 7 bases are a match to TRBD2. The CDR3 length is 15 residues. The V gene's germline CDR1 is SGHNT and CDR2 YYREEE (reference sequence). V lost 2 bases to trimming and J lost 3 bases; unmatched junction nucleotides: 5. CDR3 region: CASSLLARGYNEQFF. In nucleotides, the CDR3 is TGTGCCAGCAGCTTACTAGCGAGGGGCTACAATGAGCAGTTCTTC.

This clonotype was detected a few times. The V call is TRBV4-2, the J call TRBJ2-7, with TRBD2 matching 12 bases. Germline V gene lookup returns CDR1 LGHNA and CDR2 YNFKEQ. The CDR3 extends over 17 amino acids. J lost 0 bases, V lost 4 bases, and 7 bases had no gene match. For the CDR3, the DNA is TGTGCCAGCAGCCGAGACCTAGCGGGAGGGCTCTCCTACGAGCAGTACTTC. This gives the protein CASSRDLAGGLSYEQYF.

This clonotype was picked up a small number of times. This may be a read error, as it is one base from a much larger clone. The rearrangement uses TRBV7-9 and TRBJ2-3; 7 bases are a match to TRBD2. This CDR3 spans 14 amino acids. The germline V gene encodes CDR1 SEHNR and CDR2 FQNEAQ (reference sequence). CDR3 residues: CASRIGEGSDMQYF. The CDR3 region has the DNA TGTGCCAGCAGGATTGGGGAGGGCTCAGATATGCAGTATTTT.

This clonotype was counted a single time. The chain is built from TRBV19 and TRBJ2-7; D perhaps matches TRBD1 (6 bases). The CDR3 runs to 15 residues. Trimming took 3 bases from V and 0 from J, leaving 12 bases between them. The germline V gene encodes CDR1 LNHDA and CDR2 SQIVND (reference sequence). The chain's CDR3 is CASSMNRVSSYEQYF. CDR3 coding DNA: TGTGCCAGTAGTATGAACAGGGTGAGCTCCTACGAGCAGTACTTC.

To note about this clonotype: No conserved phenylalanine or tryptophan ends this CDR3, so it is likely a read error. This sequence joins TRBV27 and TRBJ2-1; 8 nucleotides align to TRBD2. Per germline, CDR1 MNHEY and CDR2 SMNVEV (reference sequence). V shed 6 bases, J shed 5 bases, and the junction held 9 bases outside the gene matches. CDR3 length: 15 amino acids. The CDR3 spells CASSGVVAGNNEQFI. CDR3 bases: TGTGCCAGCAGCGGCGTGGTAGCGGGAAACAATGAGCAGTTCATC.

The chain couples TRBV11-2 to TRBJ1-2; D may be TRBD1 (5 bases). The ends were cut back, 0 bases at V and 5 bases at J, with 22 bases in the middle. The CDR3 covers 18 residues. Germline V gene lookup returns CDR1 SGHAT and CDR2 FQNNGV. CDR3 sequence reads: CASSLELNLPREGYGYTF. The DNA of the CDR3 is TGTGCCAGCAGCTTAGAACTGAATTTGCCCAGGGAAGGTTATGGCTACACCTTC.

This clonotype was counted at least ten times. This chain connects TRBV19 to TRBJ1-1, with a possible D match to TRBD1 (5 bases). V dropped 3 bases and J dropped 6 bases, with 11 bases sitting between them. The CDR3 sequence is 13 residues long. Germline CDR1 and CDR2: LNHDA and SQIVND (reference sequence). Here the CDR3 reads CASSIRDVSEAFF. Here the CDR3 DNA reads TGTGCCAGTAGTATCCGGGACGTTTCTGAAGCTTTCTTT.

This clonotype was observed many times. The CDR3: CASSWKGSDNQPQHF. DNA of the CDR3: TGTGCCAGCAGTTGGAAAGGGTCGGACAATCAGCCCCAGCATTTT. This sequence joins TRBV6-5 and TRBJ1-5; D unresolved. CDR3 length: 15 residues. Per germline, CDR1 MNHEY and CDR2 SVGAGI. Trimming left V 4 bases short and J 3 bases short, with 13 bases between.

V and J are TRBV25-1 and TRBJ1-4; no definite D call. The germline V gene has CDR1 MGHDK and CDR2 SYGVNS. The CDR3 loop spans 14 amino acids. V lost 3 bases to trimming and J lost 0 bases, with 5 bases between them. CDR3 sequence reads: CASSDSSTNEKLFF. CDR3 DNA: TGTGCCAGCAGTGACTCCTCAACTAATGAAAAACTGTTTTTT.

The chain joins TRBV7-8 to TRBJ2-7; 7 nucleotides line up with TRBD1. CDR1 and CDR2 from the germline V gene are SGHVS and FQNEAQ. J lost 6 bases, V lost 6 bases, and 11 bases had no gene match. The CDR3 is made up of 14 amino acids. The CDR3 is CASSSGTDPSEQYF. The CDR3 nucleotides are TGTGCCAGCAGTTCCGGGACAGACCCCTCCGAGCAGTACTTC.

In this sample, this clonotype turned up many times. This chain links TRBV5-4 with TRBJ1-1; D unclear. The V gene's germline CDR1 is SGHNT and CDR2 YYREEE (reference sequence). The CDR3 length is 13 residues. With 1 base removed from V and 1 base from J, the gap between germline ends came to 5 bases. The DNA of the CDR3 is TGTGCCAGCAGCTTGACGGAGAACACTGAAGCTTTCTTT. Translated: CASSLTENTEAFF.

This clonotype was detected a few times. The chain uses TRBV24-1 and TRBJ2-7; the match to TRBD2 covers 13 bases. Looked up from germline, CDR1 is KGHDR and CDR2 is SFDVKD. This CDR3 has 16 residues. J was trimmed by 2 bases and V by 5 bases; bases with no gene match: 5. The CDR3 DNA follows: TGTGCCACCAGTGCCGGCGGGACTAGCGGGACCTACGAGCAGTACTTC. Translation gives CATSAGGTSGTYEQYF.